This is a list of T cell receptor beta chains from one sample in a study of blood T cells in healthy people across ages. TCRdb analysed the 5' RACE reads with MiXCR anew, one entry per CDR3 protein. The sample lists hundreds of thousands of distinct CDR3 sequences, 25% to 30% seen once, with 15% to 17% in the top ten. Sequencing was done on a sample of blood. Every receptor here comes from a woman older than 75 in good health. The CDR3 runs from the conserved cysteine through the conserved F or W. Fields, in order: CDR3 length, clone size, D gene, J gene, V gene, CDR3 protein, CDR3 DNA. The D gene is left open where the match is weak. Some rows have no size entry. The others give once, few or many, or a class for an expanded clone.

17	many	-	TRBJ2-7	TRBV7-8	CASSLALAQRSRYEQYF	TGTGCCAGCAGCTTAGCGCTGGCTCAACGGTCACGCTACGAGCAGTACTTC
15	-	-	TRBJ1-2	TRBV15	CATSRVGRTNYGYTF	TGTGCCACCAGCAGAGTTGGCAGGACTAACTATGGCTACACCTTC
15	few	TRBD2	TRBJ2-1	TRBV7-9	CASSSPLAAYNEQFF	TGTGCCAGCAGCTCCCCACTAGCGGCTTACAATGAGCAGTTCTTC
17	many	-	TRBJ1-6	TRBV7-2	CASSLVASGQYNSPLHF	TGTGCCAGCAGCTTAGTGGCTTCGGGACAATATAATTCACCCCTCCACTTT
14	many	-	TRBJ1-1	TRBV7-2	CASSLPGAGTEAFF	TGTGCCAGCAGCTTACCGGGGGCGGGTACTGAAGCTTTCTTT
13	-	-	TRBJ1-1	TRBV11-1	CASSKGLDTEAFF	TGTGCCAGCAGCAAGGGACTAGACACTGAAGCTTTCTTT
15	-	-	TRBJ2-4	TRBV25-1	CASSEIDSDRNEQYF	TGTGCCAGCAGTGAGATAGACAGTGATCGGAATGAGCAGTACTTC
17	few	TRBD1	TRBJ2-7	TRBV7-6	CASSSYQRTGMGYEQYF	TGTGCCAGCAGCTCCTATCAGAGGACAGGAATGGGCTACGAGCAGTACTTC
15	many	TRBD2	TRBJ2-3	TRBV7-2	CASSKLAGSTDTQYF	TGTGCCAGCAGCAAACTAGCGGGGAGCACAGATACGCAGTATTTT
13	many	TRBD1	TRBJ2-7	TRBV5-1	CASRRQGNYEQYF	TGCGCCAGCAGGCGACAGGGTAACTACGAGCAGTACTTC
14	-	-	TRBJ1-1	TRBV7-2	CASSLRTPNTEAFF	TGTGCCAGCAGCTTAAGGACGCCGAACACTGAAGCTTTCTTT
16	-	-	TRBJ1-2	TRBV5-1	CASSLARDAGGYGYTF	TGCGCCAGCAGCTTGGCTCGGGATGCCGGGGGCTATGGCTACACCTTC
12	many	-	TRBJ1-5	TRBV6-2/TRBV6-3	CLLGGGWQPQHF	TGTCTACTAGGGGGAGGTTGGCAGCCCCAGCATTTT
13	many	TRBD2	TRBJ2-1	TRBV4-2	CASSFGTSVEQFF	TGTGCCAGCAGCTTCGGGACTAGCGTTGAGCAGTTCTTC
13	many	-	TRBJ2-5	TRBV9	CASSARTVGAQYF	TGTGCCAGCAGCGCCAGGACCGTCGGGGCCCAGTACTTC
12	many	-	TRBJ2-6	TRBV9	CASSSGANVLTF	TGTGCCAGCAGCTCTGGGGCCAACGTCCTGACTTTC
13	few	-	TRBJ1-1	TRBV5-1	CASSLTLGSEAFF	TGCGCCAGCAGCCTGACCTTGGGCTCTGAAGCTTTCTTT
15	many	-	TRBJ1-2	TRBV5-1	CASSLAPGSLNGYTF	TGCGCCAGCAGCTTGGCTCCGGGGTCATTAAATGGCTACACCTTC
15	-	TRBD1	TRBJ1-6	TRBV6-1	CASTGGHTGDSPLHF	TGTGCCAGCACCGGAGGCCATACAGGGGATTCACCCCTCCACTTT
15	few	TRBD1	TRBJ1-4	TRBV7-3	CASSPGGTANEKLFF	TGTGCCAGCAGCCCAGGGGGGACCGCGAATGAAAAACTGTTTTTT
14	-	TRBD2	TRBJ2-1	TRBV5-1	CASKRGLPSDEQFF	TGCGCCAGCAAAAGGGGACTACCGAGCGATGAGCAGTTCTTC
16	many	-	TRBJ2-1	TRBV30	CAWSLRTARASIGQFF	TGTGCCTGGAGTCTCCGGACAGCTAGGGCCTCCATCGGGCAGTTCTTC
14	-	-	TRBJ2-3	TRBV12-3/TRBV12-4	CASSFVVIADTQYF	TGTGCCAGCAGTTTCGTAGTGATAGCAGATACGCAGTATTTT
11	many	TRBD1	TRBJ2-5	TRBV19	CASGTGATQYF	TGTGCCAGCGGGACAGGGGCGACCCAGTACTTC
13	many	TRBD1	TRBJ1-2	TRBV20-1	CSVETGGTYGYTF	TGCAGTGTCGAGACAGGGGGGACCTATGGCTACACCTTC
15	many	-	TRBJ2-3	TRBV2	CASSVKRGDTDTQYF	TGTGCCAGCAGCGTTAAGAGGGGCGACACAGATACGCAGTATTTT
15	-	-	TRBJ1-2	TRBV5-1	CASSLDGTTNYGYTF	TGCGCCAGCAGCTTGGATGGGACAACTAACTATGGCTACACCTTC
14	-	-	TRBJ2-3	TRBV5-1	CASKEDPQVDTQYF	TGCGCCAGCAAGGAGGATCCGCAAGTGGATACGCAGTATTTT
14	few	TRBD1	TRBJ1-5	TRBV29-1	CSAWTGIGGQPQHF	TGCAGCGCCTGGACAGGGATTGGCGGTCAGCCCCAGCATTTT
14	-	-	TRBJ2-7	TRBV25-1	CASSGQPSSYEQYF	TGTGCCAGCAGTGGACAGCCAAGCTCCTACGAGCAGTACTTC
16	many	TRBD2	TRBJ2-1	TRBV7-3	CASSLITSGGAAEQFF	TGTGCCAGCAGTTTAATAACTAGCGGGGGGGCCGCTGAGCAGTTCTTC
22	many	-	TRBJ1-5	TRBV21-1	CASSIWTNRDGHFYLCNQPQHF	-
15	many	-	TRBJ2-5	TRBV3-1	CASSQGGPYQETQYF	TGTGCCAGCAGCCAAGGAGGCCCATACCAAGAGACCCAGTACTTC
13	many	-	TRBJ2-1	TRBV15	CATSSGAYNEQFF	TGTGCCACCAGCAGCGGTGCCTACAATGAGCAGTTCTTC
14	many	TRBD2	TRBJ2-5	TRBV9	CASSVGTSGETQYF	TGTGCCAGCAGCGTAGGGACTAGCGGGGAGACCCAGTACTTC
11	few	-	TRBJ1-5	TRBV28	CAGGGHQPQHF	TGTGCCGGTGGGGGTCACCAGCCCCAGCATTTT
18	many	-	TRBJ2-3	TRBV7-9	CASSTGTKSLSSTDTQYF	TGTGCCAGCAGTACCGGGACCAAGTCCCTCTCTAGCACAGATACGCAGTATTTT
14	many	-	TRBJ2-5	TRBV9	CASSVDSHQETQYF	TGTGCCAGCAGCGTGGACAGCCACCAAGAGACCCAGTACTTC
14	-	-	TRBJ2-2	TRBV10-3	CAATGRSGTGELFF	TGTGCCGCTACGGGGAGGTCGGGCACCGGGGAGCTGTTTTTT
17	-	-	TRBJ1-5	TRBV2	CASSEALRGGFNQPQHF	TGTGCCAGCAGTGAAGCGTTGCGGGGAGGCTTTAATCAGCCCCAGCATTTT